A selection of T cell receptor beta chains follows, all from one sample in a study of blood T cell repertoires in COVID-19. Profiled with immunoSEQ multiplex PCR; TCRdb holds only in-frame clones, not every one. Of approximately 230,000 clones listed, around 82% are singletons. Sequenced sample: peripheral blood. The source of these receptors is a woman older than 75 with active or convalescent COVID-19. The CDR3 runs from the conserved cysteine through the conserved F or W. The order of the fields is J gene, V gene, D gene, clone size, CDR3 protein, CDR3 DNA. A D gene is named only where the DNA matches it firmly. Expanded clones get a size class; other rows say once, few or many, or leave the size out.

>TRBJ2-1|TRBV6-1|TRBD1|.
CASSETGGGSYNEQFF
TGTGCCAGCAGCGAAACAGGGGGCGGCTCCTACAATGAGCAGTTCTTC
>TRBJ1-3|TRBV28|TRBD1|.
CASSPGQGFGNTIYF
TGTGCCAGCAGCCCGGGACAGGGTTTTGGAAACACCATATATTTT
>TRBJ2-5|TRBV6-5|.|.
CASRQGHGTQYF
TGTGCCAGCCGTCAGGGGCACGGGACCCAGTACTTC
>TRBJ2-3|TRBV2|TRBD1|.
CASTGQGTDTQYF
TGTGCCAGCACTGGACAGGGAACAGATACGCAGTATTTT
>TRBJ2-3|TRBV6-4|.|.
CASSSGSNADTQYF
TGTGCCAGCAGTTCTGGGAGTAATGCAGATACGCAGTATTTT
>TRBJ1-5|TRBV7-2|TRBD1|once
CASSSQGAGQPQHF
TGTGCCAGCAGCTCTCAGGGGGCGGGTCAGCCCCAGCATTTT
>TRBJ1-2|TRBV25-1|.|.
CASSESSRGYGYTF
TGTGCCAGCAGTGAATCAAGCAGGGGCTATGGCTACACCTTC
>TRBJ2-7|TRBV5-1|.|.
CASSSQGYEQYF
TGCGCCAGCAGCTCACAGGGTTACGAGCAGTACTTC
>TRBJ1-5|TRBV27|.|few
CASSFRGGSNQPQHF
TGTGCCAGCAGCTTCAGGGGTGGTAGCAATCAGCCCCAGCATTTT
>TRBJ1-3|TRBV5-3|TRBD1|.
CARSLGGRVPGNTIYF
TGTGCCAGAAGCTTAGGGGGCAGGGTCCCTGGAAACACCATATATTTT
>TRBJ2-7|TRBV3-1/TRBV3-2|TRBD1|.
CASSHFAGTGKIYEQYF
TGTGCCAGCAGTCACTTTGCCGGGACAGGGAAGATCTACGAGCAGTACTTC
>TRBJ1-6|TRBV2|TRBD1|.
CASSLDREGNSPLHF
TGTGCCAGCAGTTTGGACAGGGAAGGTAATTCACCCCTCCACTTT
>TRBJ2-7|TRBV6-5|TRBD1|.
CASSYDWGQGLGEQYF
TGTGCCAGCAGTTACGATTGGGGACAGGGTTTGGGCGAGCAGTACTTC
>TRBJ2-2|TRBV4-2|TRBD1|.
CASSQAGQGAGELFF
TGTGCCAGCAGCCAAGCTGGACAGGGAGCCGGGGAGCTGTTTTTT
>TRBJ2-2|TRBV11-3|.|once
CASSPVPQAVPGELFF
TGTGCCAGCAGCCCCGTCCCTCAAGCGGTCCCGGGGGAGCTGTTTTTT
>TRBJ2-7|TRBV5-1|TRBD2|.
CASSTSGRGTYEQYF
TGCGCCAGCAGCACAAGCGGGAGGGGCACCTACGAGCAGTACTTC
>TRBJ2-1|TRBV6-5|TRBD2|.
CASNLGGIDNEQFF
TGTGCCAGCAATCTGGGAGGGATTGACAATGAGCAGTTCTTC
>TRBJ2-4|TRBV18|.|once
CASSIGLGQTFQYF
TGTGCCAGCTCAATCGGTTTAGGACAGACTTTTCAGTACTTC
>TRBJ2-2|TRBV5-6|.|few
CASFTTNTGELFF
TGTGCCAGCTTTACTACGAACACCGGGGAGCTGTTTTTT
>TRBJ1-2|TRBV6-2/TRBV6-3|TRBD1|.
CASRPSGGHYGYTF
TGTGCCAGCAGACCTTCAGGGGGACACTATGGCTACACCTTC
>TRBJ2-2|TRBV28|.|.
CASSSMQGSGELFF
TGTGCCAGCAGTTCTATGCAGGGGTCCGGGGAGCTGTTTTTT
>TRBJ2-2|TRBV7-7|TRBD2|.
CASSPTSGGSGTGELFF
TGTGCCAGCAGCCCGACTAGCGGGGGGTCGGGCACCGGGGAGCTGTTTTTT
>TRBJ1-5|TRBV2|TRBD1|.
CASRERQGDQPQHF
TGTGCCAGCAGGGAGAGACAGGGGGATCAGCCCCAGCATTTT
>TRBJ2-5|TRBV5-1|.|.
CASSFRRGQETQYF
TGCGCCAGCAGCTTTCGGCGGGGGCAGGAGACCCAGTACTTC
>TRBJ2-5|TRBV4-1|TRBD2|.
CASSQDHGGGAQTQYF
TGCGCCAGCAGCCAAGATCACGGCGGGGGGGCCCAGACCCAGTACTTC
>TRBJ2-2|TRBV6-5|TRBD2|.
CASSPTSGVAGELFF
TGTGCCAGCAGTCCCACTAGCGGGGTAGCCGGGGAGCTGTTTTTT
>TRBJ2-5|TRBV5-1|TRBD2|.
CASSFPYSAGEETQYF
TGCGCCAGCAGCTTCCCCTACTCAGCGGGGGAAGAGACCCAGTACTTC
>TRBJ2-7|TRBV2|.|many
CASRLRGWSSYEQYF
TGTGCCAGCAGGCTCAGGGGCTGGAGCTCCTACGAGCAGTACTTC
>TRBJ2-2|TRBV19|TRBD2|.
CASSNHMRLAVLNTGELFF
TGTGCCAGTAGCAATCATATGAGACTAGCGGTTTTGAACACCGGGGAGCTGTTTTTT
>TRBJ2-3|TRBV20-1|.|.
CSASFPPGRTDTQYF
TGCAGTGCTAGTTTCCCCCCAGGTCGGACAGATACGCAGTATTTT
>TRBJ1-1|TRBV5-1|.|few
CASSSEQGSTEAFF
TGCGCCAGCAGCTCCGAACAGGGCTCCACTGAAGCTTTCTTT
>TRBJ2-7|TRBV5-1|TRBD1|.
CASSFGQGPYEQYF
TGCGCCAGCAGCTTCGGACAGGGCCCCTACGAGCAGTACTTC
>TRBJ2-1|TRBV27|TRBD2|.
CASSQWTSYNEQFF
TGTGCCAGCAGTCAGTGGACTAGCTACAATGAGCAGTTCTTC
>TRBJ2-3|TRBV3-1/TRBV3-2|.|.
CASSPGLAGDTQYF
TGTGCCAGCAGCCCGGGACTGGCTGGGGATACGCAGTATTTT
>TRBJ2-1|TRBV3-1/TRBV3-2|TRBD1|.
CASSARQGLWQFF
TGTGCCAGCAGCGCCAGACAGGGTTTGTGGCAGTTCTTC
>TRBJ1-6|TRBV29-1|.|few
CSVGWGDNSPLHF
TGCAGCGTTGGCTGGGGCGATAATTCACCCCTCCACTTT
>TRBJ1-1|TRBV27|.|.
CASSFRSNTEAFF
TGTGCCAGCAGTTTCAGGTCTAACACTGAAGCTTTCTTT
>TRBJ1-1|TRBV27|TRBD1|.
CASSHRDRGLGAFF
TGTGCCAGCAGTCACCGGGACAGGGGGCTTGGGGCTTTCTTT
>TRBJ2-3|TRBV15|.|.
CATSPAGTSTDTQYF
TGTGCCACCAGCCCAGCCGGGACTAGCACAGATACGCAGTATTTT
>TRBJ2-5|TRBV28|TRBD2|.
CASSSRPVAGGIWAQYF
TGTGCCAGCAGTTCCCGCCCGGTTGCGGGAGGGATCTGGGCCCAGTACTTC
>TRBJ2-7|TRBV11-3|.|.
CASSLGSGTREQYF
TGTGCCAGCAGCTTAGGATCCGGGACTCGGGAGCAGTACTTC
>TRBJ1-2|TRBV12-3/TRBV12-4|.|.
CASSPRLYGYTF
TGTGCCAGCAGTCCAAGACTCTATGGCTACACCTTC
>TRBJ2-4|TRBV6-2/TRBV6-3|TRBD1|.
CASSYSAGGYTEIAKNIQYF
TGTGCCAGCAGTTACTCTGCAGGGGGCTATACGGAGATAGCCAAAAACATTCAGTACTTC
>TRBJ1-5|TRBV11-3|TRBD1|.
CASSLKGQAYSNQPQHF
TGTGCCAGCAGCCTCAAGGGACAGGCTTATAGCAATCAGCCCCAGCATTTT
>TRBJ2-5|TRBV28|.|.
CASSRDTGQETQYF
TGTGCCAGCAGTCGGGACACGGGCCAAGAGACCCAGTACTTC
>TRBJ2-1|TRBV5-6|.|.
CAFSLWGRTYNEQFF
TGTGCTTTCAGTTTGTGGGGCAGAACCTACAATGAGCAGTTCTTC
>TRBJ1-6|TRBV6-5|.|.
CASSQRQEHNSPLHF
TGTGCCAGCAGCCAAAGACAGGAGCATAATTCACCCCTCCACTTT
>TRBJ2-7|TRBV28|.|once
CASMRGRARYEQYF
TGTGCCAGCATGAGGGGGAGGGCCAGATACGAGCAGTACTTC
>TRBJ1-5|TRBV5-6|TRBD1|.
CASSVTGTISQPQHF
TGTGCCAGCAGCGTGACAGGGACGATTTCCCAGCCCCAGCATTTT
>TRBJ2-2|TRBV5-1|TRBD2|.
CASSLVAGWSSTGELFF
TGCGCCAGCAGCTTGGTAGCGGGCTGGTCGTCCACCGGGGAGCTGTTTTTT
>TRBJ2-1|TRBV7-9|TRBD2|.
CASSFTAGGSYNEQFF
TGTGCCAGCAGCTTCACCGCGGGAGGATCCTACAATGAGCAGTTCTTC
>TRBJ2-1|TRBV12-3/TRBV12-4|.|.
CASSLGVPNEQFF
TGTGCCAGCAGTTTAGGTGTCCCTAATGAGCAGTTCTTC
>TRBJ2-1|TRBV28|TRBD2|.
CASSSGTSGGNEQFF
TGTGCCAGCAGTTCCGGGACTAGCGGGGGAAATGAGCAGTTCTTC
>TRBJ2-5|TRBV6-5|TRBD1|few
CASSLPGQGAETQYF
TGTGCCAGCAGCCTACCCGGACAGGGTGCAGAGACCCAGTACTTC
>TRBJ1-2|TRBV29-1|.|.
CSAGQRVGGYTF
TGCAGCGCTGGACAAAGGGTAGGAGGCTACACCTTC